The clone carrying this TCR beta chain is a singleton in its sample. This entry comes from a study of blood T cell repertoires in COVID-19. Overall study context: Samples taken during acute and convalescent COVID-19 were collected in the United States, Italy and Spain. The cDNA or gDNA used as material had been derived from T cells, B-cell-depleted T cells, or PBMCs.

Assignments of participants to cohorts depended upon their own reported clinical history. Exposed enrollees had met someone with a PCR-confirmed or clinician-diagnosed COVID-19 case at some point within the 2 weeks before study entry. Generated by immunoSEQ multiplex PCR, the TCRdb table keeps only in-frame clones and is missing some. The sample contains approximately 150,000 clones, around 90% of which appear only once. The CDR3 has 17 residues. Germline CDR1 and CDR2: MNHNS and SASEGT. The ends were cut back, 2 bases at V and 5 bases at J, with 21 bases in the middle. The V gene is TRBV6-1, the J gene TRBJ1-1, with a tentative D call TRBD1 (5 bases). The sequenced material came from PBMCs or T cells enriched from blood (not recorded which). The sequence derives from a woman between 40 and 50 years old who had been exposed to COVID-19. This chain's CDR3 is CASSERGLGLGATEAFF. CDR3 nucleotides: TGTGCCAGCAGTGAAAGGGGCCTGGGTCTTGGAGCGACTGAAGCTTTCTTT.